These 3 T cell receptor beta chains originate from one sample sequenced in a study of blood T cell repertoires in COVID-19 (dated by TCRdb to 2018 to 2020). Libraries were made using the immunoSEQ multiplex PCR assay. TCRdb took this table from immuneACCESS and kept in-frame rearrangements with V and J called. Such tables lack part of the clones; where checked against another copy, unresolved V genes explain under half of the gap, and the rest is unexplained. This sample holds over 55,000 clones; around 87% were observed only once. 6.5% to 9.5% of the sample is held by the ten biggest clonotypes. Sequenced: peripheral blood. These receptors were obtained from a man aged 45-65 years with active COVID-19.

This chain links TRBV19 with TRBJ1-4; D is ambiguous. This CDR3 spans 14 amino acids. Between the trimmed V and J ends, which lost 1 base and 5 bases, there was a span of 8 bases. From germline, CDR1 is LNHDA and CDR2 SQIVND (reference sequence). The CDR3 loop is CASSIVVGNEKLFF. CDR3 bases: TGTGCCAGTAGTATAGTTGTCGGGAATGAAAAACTGTTTTTT.

CDR3 DNA sequence: TGTGCCACCAGCAGAGATGGAGGAAATTCACCCCTCCACTTT. This codes for CATSRDGGNSPLHF. The J gene is TRBJ1-6, the V gene TRBV15; D is undetermined. Trimming cost V 0 bases and J 7 bases, with 7 bases left between them. Germline CDR1 LNHNV, CDR2 YYDKDF (reference sequence). This CDR3 has 14 amino acids.

CDR3 in amino acids: CASRAREEQYF. The CDR3 DNA reads TGTGCCAGCAGGGCCCGGGAAGAGCAGTACTTC. V usage is TRBV12-3 or TRBV12-4 and J usage is TRBJ2-7, with D tentatively TRBD2 (5 bases). The CDR3 totals 11 residues. V lost 6 bases, J lost 7 bases, and 10 bases lay in between.